The entry below gives a single T cell receptor beta chain sequence along with its context. The sample originates from a study of PD-1 blockade in classical Hodgkin lymphoma. Study background: Administration of nivolumab to patients was at 3 mg/kg intravenously every 2 weeks.

The protocol was immunoSEQ multiplex PCR, while the TCRdb copy is restricted to in-frame clones and leaves out a portion. The table lists about 100,000 clones, roughly nine tenths of them singletons. There was relapse after autologous stem cell transplantation in every patient, and there was variation in brentuximab vedotin exposure. Germline V gene data show CDR1 as SGHDN and CDR2 as FVKESK. Trimming removed 4 bases from V and 4 bases from J; junction bases left unmatched: 4. There are 14 residues in the CDR3. The chain has TRBV14 and TRBJ1-1; 9 nucleotides match TRBD1. The source of this sequence is a human donor with classical Hodgkin lymphoma. The sample was peripheral blood mononuclear cells (PBMCs), taken before the second cycle of nivolumab. The CDR3 protein is CASSPQGAGTEAFF. The DNA of the CDR3 is TGTGCCAGCAGCCCACAGGGGGCCGGCACTGAAGCTTTCTTT.